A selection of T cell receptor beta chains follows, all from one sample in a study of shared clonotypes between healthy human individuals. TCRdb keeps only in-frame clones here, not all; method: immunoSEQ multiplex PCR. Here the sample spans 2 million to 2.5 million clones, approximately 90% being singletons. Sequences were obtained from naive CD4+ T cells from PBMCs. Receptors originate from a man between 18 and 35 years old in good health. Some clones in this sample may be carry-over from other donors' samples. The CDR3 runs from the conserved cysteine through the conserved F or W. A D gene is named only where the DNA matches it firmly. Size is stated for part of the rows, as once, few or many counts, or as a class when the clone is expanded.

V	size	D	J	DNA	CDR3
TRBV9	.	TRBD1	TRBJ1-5	TGTGCCAGCAGCCTGACAGGGTTTCAGCCCCAGCATTTT	CASSLTGFQPQHF
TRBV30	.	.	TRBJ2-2	TGTGCCTGCAGCGGGAACACCGGGGAGCTGTTTTTT	CACSGNTGELFF
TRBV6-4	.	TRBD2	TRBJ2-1	TGTGCCAGCAGCCCCGAGTCTGGACTAGCGCACAATGAGCAGTTCTTC	CASSPESGLAHNEQFF
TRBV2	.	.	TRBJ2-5	TGTGCCAGCAGTGTCCGGTGGGACCCGAAAGAGACCCAGTACTTC	CASSVRWDPKETQYF
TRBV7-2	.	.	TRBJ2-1	TGTGCCAGCAGCTTATATTCCTCCTACAATGAGCAGTTCTTC	CASSLYSSYNEQFF
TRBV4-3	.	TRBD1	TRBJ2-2	TGCGCCAGCAGCCAGTTGACAGGGAGCACCGGGGAGCTGTTTTTT	CASSQLTGSTGELFF
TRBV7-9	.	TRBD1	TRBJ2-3	TGTGCCAGCAGCTTAGGGGACAGGGAGATTAGCACAGATACGCAGTATTTT	CASSLGDREISTDTQYF
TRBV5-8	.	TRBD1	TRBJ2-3	TGTGCCAGCAGCTCAACAGGGGGACGCACAGATACGCAGTATTTT	CASSSTGGRTDTQYF
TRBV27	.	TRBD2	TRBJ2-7	TGTGCCAGCAGTCGCGGGACTAGCGGGAGCTACGAGCAGTACTTC	CASSRGTSGSYEQYF
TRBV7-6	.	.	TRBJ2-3	TGTGCCAGCAGCTTAGGAGTAGGCATTGCTAGCACAGATACGCAGTATTTT	CASSLGVGIASTDTQYF
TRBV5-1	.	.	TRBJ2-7	TGCGCCAGCAGCTGGGGGGCAGGGGAAGGCGAGCAGTACTTC	CASSWGAGEGEQYF
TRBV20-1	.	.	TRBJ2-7	TGCAGTGCTCAGAGAGGGGCCGAGCAGTACTTC	CSAQRGAEQYF
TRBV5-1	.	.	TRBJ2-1	TGCGCCAGCAGCTTGGCCGGGGTCCTCTCCTACAATGAGCAGTTCTTC	CASSLAGVLSYNEQFF
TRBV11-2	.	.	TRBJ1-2	TGTGCCAGCAGCCATAAAAGGGGGGAACCCGCTGGCTATGGCTACACCTTC	CASSHKRGEPAGYGYTF
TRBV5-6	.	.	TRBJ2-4	TGTGCCAGCAGCTTGGGACCGGGGAACATTCAGTACTTC	CASSLGPGNIQYF
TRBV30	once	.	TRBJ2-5	TGTGCCTGGAGTGCCGCAGTACCTGTACAAGAGACCCAGTACTTC	CAWSAAVPVQETQYF
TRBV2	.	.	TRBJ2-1	TGTGCCAGCCTTACTACAGGGATCACCAATGAGCAGTTCTTC	CASLTTGITNEQFF
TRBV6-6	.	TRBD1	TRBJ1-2	TGTGCCAGCAGCCGACCGGGACAGAGGACGGGTGGCTACACCTTC	CASSRPGQRTGGYTF
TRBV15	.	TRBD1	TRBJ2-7	TGTGCCACCAGCAGAGAAGGGGGCAAATACGAGCAGTACTTC	CATSREGGKYEQYF
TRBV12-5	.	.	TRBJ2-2	TGTGCTAGTGGTCCCCACACCGGGGAGCTGTTTTTT	CASGPHTGELFF
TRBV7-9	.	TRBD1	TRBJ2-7	TGTGCCAGCAGCTTAGGATTGGGGACAGGGGCATACGAGCAGTACTTC	CASSLGLGTGAYEQYF
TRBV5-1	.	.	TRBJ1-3	TGCGCCAGCAGTTCGGACAGTGCTGGAAACACCATATATTTT	CASSSDSAGNTIYF
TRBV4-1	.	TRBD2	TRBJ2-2	TGCGCCAGCAGCCGACCCGGGCTAGCGGGAGGTGGCGGGGAGCTGTTTTTT	CASSRPGLAGGGGELFF
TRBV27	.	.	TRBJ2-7	TGTGCCAGCAGCCCAGACACGGCGGGCCGCTCCTACGAGCAGTACTTC	CASSPDTAGRSYEQYF
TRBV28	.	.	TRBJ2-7	TGTGCCAGCAGTTTCCGGGCAGGGACGAACTACGAGCAGTACTTC	CASSFRAGTNYEQYF
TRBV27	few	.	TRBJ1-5	TGTGCCAGCAGTCCACCCAACACCCCACCCCAACCCCAGCATTTT	CASSPPNTPPQPQHF
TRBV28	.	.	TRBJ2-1	TGTGCCAGCAGTCCAACCCAGGGGGGCTCCTACAATGAGCAGTTCTTC	CASSPTQGGSYNEQFF
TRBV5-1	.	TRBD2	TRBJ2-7	TGCGCCAGCAGCATCCTAGCGGGAGCTCGGGAGCAGTACTTC	CASSILAGAREQYF
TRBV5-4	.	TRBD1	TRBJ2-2	TGTGCCAGCAGCCCTAGAGCCGGGACAGGGACCGGGGAGCTGTTTTTT	CASSPRAGTGTGELFF
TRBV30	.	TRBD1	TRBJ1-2	TGTGCCTGGAGCGGACAGGCTGTCTATGGCTACACCTTC	CAWSGQAVYGYTF
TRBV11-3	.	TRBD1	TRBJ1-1	TGTGCCAGCAGCGCTACAGGGGTGACTGAAGCTTTCTTT	CASSATGVTEAFF
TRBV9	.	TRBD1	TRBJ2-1	TGTGCCAGCAGCCGACAGGGTCTTCCCTTAAATGAGCAGTTCTTC	CASSRQGLPLNEQFF
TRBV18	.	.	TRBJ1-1	TGTGCCAGCTCAAGCAGTGCCACTGAAGCTTTCTTT	CASSSSATEAFF
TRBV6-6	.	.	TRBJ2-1	TGTGCCAGCAGTTACGGGGGCACTTCCTACAATGAGCAGTTCTTC	CASSYGGTSYNEQFF
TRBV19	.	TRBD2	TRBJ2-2	TGTGCCAGTAGCCCTCGGACTAGCGTATGGTTGGGGCTGTTTTTT	CASSPRTSVWLGLFF
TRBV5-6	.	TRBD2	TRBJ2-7	TGTGCCAGCAGCTACGGGACTAGCGGGGGGACCTACGAGCAGTACTTC	CASSYGTSGGTYEQYF
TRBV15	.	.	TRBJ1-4	TGTGCCACCAGCAGATCGGCGGCCGATGAAAAACTGTTTTTT	CATSRSAADEKLFF
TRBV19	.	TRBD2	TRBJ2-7	TGTGCCAGTAGTATGGAGCGGGAGGCCAACTACGAGCAGTACTTC	CASSMEREANYEQYF
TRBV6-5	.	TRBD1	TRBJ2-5	TGTGCCAGCAGTTACGGGACAGGGGGAGAGACCCAGTACTTC	CASSYGTGGETQYF
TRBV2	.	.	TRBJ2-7	TGTGCCAGCAGGGTTCATGGATCAGGCGAGCAGTACTTC	CASRVHGSGEQYF
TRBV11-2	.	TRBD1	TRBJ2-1	TGTGCCAGCAGCGACAGGGCGTCCCACAATGAGCAGTTCTTC	CASSDRASHNEQFF
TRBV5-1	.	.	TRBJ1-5	TGCGCCAGCAGCTTGGTCCCGAATCAGCCCCAGCATTTT	CASSLVPNQPQHF